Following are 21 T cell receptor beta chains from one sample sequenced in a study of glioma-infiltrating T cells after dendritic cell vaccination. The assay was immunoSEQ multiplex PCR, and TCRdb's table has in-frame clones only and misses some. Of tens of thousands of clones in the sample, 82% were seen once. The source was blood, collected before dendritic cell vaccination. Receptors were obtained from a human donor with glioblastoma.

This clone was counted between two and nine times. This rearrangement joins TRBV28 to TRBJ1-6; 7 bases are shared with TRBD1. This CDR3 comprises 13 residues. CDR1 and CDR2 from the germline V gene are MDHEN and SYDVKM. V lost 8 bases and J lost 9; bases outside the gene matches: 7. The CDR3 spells CASAPDRISPLHF. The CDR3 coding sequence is TGTGCCAGCGCCCCGGACAGGATTTCACCCCTCCACTTT. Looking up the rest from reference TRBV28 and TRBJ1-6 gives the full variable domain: DVKVTQSSRYLVKRTGEKVFLECVQDMDHENMFWYRQDPGLGLRLIYFSYDVKMKEKGDIPEGYSVSREKKERFSLILESASTNQTSMYLCASAPDRISPLHFGNGTRLTVT.

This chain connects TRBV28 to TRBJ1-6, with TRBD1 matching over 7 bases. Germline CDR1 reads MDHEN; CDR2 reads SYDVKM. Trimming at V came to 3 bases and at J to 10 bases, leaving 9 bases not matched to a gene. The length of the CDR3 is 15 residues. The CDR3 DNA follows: TGTGCCAGCAGTTTTCTGCGACAGGGAGGATCACCCCTCCACTTT. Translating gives CASSFLRQGGSPLHF.

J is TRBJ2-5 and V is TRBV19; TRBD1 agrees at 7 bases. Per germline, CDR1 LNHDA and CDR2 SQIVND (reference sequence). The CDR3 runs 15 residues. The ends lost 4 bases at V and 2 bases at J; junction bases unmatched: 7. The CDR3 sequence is CASSNPGQEQETQYF. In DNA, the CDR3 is TGTGCCAGTAGTAACCCCGGACAGGAACAAGAGACCCAGTACTTC.

The CDR3 DNA reads as TGTGCCAGCAGCGCGATGATAGCGGGGGGGCCTAAGAATGAGCAGTTCTTC. As protein: CASSAMIAGGPKNEQFF. J is TRBJ2-1 and V is TRBV5-6; 11 nucleotides line up with TRBD2. CDR1 is SGHDT, CDR2 YYEEEE, per germline. The CDR3 length is 17 residues. Trimming took 4 bases from V and 7 from J; bases not matched to a gene: 13. Supplemented by reference TRBV5-6 and TRBJ2-1, the full variable domain reads DAGVTQSPTHLIKTRGQQVTLRCSPKSGHDTVSWYQQALGQGPQFIFQYYEEEERQRGNFPDRFSGHQFPNYSSELNVNALLLGDSALYLCASSAMIAGGPKNEQFFGPGTRLTVL.

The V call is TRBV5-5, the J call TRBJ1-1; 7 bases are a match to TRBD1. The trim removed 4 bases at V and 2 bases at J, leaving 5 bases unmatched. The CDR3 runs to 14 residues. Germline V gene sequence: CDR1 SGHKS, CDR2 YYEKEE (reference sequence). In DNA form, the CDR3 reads TGTGCCAGCAGCCTCCGGGACAGCAACACTGAAGCTTTCTTT. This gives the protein CASSLRDSNTEAFF.

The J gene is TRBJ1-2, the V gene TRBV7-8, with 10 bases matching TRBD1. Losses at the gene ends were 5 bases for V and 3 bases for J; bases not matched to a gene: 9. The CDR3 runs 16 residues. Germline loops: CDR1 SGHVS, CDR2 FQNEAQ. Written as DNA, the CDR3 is TGTGCCAGCAGCCTTGCCGGGACAGGGGATGACTATGGCTACACCTTC. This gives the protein CASSLAGTGDDYGYTF. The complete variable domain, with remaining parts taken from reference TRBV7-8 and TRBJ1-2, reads GAGVSQSPRYKVAKRGQDVALRCDPISGHVSLFWYQQALGQGPEFLTYFQNEAQLDKSGLPSDRFFAERPEGSVSTLKIQRTQQEDSAVYLCASSLAGTGDDYGYTFGSGTRLTVV.

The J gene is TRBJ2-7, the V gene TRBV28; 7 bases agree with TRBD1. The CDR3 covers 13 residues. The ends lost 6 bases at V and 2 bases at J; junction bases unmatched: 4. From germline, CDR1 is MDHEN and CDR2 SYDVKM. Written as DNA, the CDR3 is TGTGCCAGCAGGCCACAGGGGACCTACGAGCAGTACTTC. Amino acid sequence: CASRPQGTYEQYF.

The CDR3 sequence is CASSLAGGRNTIYF. CDR3 DNA: TGTGCCAGCAGCTTAGCAGGGGGAAGAAACACCATATATTTT. J is TRBJ1-3 and V is TRBV7-9; D might be TRBD1 (6 bases). The CDR3 length is 14 residues. Germline V CDR1 and CDR2: SEHNR, FQNEAQ (reference sequence). Trimming shortened V by 0 bases and J by 5 bases, and 8 bases separated the two germline ends.

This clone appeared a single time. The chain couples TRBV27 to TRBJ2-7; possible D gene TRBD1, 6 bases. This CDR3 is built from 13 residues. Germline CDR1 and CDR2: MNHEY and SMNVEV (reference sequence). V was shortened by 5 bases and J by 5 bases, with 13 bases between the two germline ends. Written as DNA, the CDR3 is TGTGCCAGCAGTCAACAGGGTAGGCACGAGCAGTACTTC. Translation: CASSQQGRHEQYF.

The CDR3 region has the DNA TGCGCCAGCAGCTTGGGGCCGACAGGGGCTAGCTCCTACGAGCAGTACTTC. As protein: CASSLGPTGASSYEQYF. This chain joins TRBV5-1 and TRBJ2-7; TRBD1 agrees at 8 bases. CDR1 SGHRS and CDR2 YFSETQ come from the germline V gene. CDR3 length equals 17 residues. V was pared by 0 bases and J by 0 bases, with 8 bases of the junction left unmatched.

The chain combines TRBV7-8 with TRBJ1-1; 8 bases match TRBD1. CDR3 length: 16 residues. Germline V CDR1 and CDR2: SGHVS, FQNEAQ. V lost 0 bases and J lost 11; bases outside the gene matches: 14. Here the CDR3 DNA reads TGTGCCAGCAGCTTAGCGCGGGCAGGGGGCTCTGGTATGGCTTTCTTT. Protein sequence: CASSLARAGGSGMAFF.

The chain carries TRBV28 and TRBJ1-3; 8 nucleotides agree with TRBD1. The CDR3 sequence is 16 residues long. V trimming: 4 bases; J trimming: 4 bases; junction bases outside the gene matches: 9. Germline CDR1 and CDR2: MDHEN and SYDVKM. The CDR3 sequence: CASSSPTRTGGNTIYF. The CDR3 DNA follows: TGTGCCAGCAGTTCCCCCACCAGGACAGGGGGAAACACCATATATTTT.

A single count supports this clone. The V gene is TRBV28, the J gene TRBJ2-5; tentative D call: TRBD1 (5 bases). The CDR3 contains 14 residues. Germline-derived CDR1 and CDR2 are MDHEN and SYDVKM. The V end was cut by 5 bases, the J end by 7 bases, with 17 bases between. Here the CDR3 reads CASSQGRVLGTQYF. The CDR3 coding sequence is TGTGCCAGCAGTCAGGGCAGGGTCCTCGGGACCCAGTACTTC.

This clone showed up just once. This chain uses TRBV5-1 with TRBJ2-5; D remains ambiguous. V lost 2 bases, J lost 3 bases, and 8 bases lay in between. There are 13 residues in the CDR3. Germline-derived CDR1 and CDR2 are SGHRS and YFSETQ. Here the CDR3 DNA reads TGCGCCAGCAGCTTTGGAGCCGAAGAGACCCAGTACTTC. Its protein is CASSFGAEETQYF.

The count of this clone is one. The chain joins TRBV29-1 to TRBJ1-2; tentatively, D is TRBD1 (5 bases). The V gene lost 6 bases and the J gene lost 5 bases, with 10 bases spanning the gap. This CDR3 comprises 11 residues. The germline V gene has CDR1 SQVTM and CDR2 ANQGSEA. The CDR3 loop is CSVRQGYGYTF. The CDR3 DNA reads TGCAGCGTCAGGCAGGGTTATGGCTACACCTTC.

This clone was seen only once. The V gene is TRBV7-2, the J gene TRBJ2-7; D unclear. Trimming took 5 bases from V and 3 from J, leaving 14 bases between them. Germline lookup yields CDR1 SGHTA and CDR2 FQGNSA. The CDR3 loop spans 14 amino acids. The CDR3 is CASSLRLAGYEQYF. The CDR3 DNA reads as TGTGCCAGCAGCCTTCGATTGGCAGGCTACGAGCAGTACTTC.

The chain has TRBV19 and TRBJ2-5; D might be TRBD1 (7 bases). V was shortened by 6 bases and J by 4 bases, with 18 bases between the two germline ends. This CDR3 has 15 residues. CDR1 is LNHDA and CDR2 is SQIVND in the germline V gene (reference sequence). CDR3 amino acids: CASRESQGGRETQYF. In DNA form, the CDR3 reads TGTGCCAGTAGGGAGAGTCAGGGGGGACGAGAGACCCAGTACTTC.

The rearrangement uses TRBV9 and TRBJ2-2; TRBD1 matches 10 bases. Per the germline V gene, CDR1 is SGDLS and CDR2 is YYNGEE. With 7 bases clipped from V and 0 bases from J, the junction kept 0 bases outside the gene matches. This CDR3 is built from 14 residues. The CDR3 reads CASGQGANTGELFF. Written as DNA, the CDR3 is TGTGCCAGCGGACAGGGGGCGAACACCGGGGAGCTGTTTTTT.

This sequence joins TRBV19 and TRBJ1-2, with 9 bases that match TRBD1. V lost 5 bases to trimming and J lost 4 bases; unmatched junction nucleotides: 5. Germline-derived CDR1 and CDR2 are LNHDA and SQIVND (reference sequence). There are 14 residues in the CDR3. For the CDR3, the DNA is TGTGCCAGTAGTCGGGACAGGGCGGCCTATGGCTACACCTTC. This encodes CASSRDRAAYGYTF.

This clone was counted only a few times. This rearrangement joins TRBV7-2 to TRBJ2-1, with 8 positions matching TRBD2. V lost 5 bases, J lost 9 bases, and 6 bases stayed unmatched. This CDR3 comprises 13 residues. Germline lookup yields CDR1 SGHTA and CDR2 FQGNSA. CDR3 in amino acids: CASSISGTSEQFF. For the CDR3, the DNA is TGTGCCAGCAGCATTAGCGGGACCAGTGAGCAGTTCTTC.

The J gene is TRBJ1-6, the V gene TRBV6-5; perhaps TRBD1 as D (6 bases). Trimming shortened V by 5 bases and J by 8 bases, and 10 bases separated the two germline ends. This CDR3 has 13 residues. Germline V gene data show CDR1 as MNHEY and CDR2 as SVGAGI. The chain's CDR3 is CASSDRRDSPLHF. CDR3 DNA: TGTGCCAGCAGTGACAGGCGGGATTCACCCCTCCACTTT.